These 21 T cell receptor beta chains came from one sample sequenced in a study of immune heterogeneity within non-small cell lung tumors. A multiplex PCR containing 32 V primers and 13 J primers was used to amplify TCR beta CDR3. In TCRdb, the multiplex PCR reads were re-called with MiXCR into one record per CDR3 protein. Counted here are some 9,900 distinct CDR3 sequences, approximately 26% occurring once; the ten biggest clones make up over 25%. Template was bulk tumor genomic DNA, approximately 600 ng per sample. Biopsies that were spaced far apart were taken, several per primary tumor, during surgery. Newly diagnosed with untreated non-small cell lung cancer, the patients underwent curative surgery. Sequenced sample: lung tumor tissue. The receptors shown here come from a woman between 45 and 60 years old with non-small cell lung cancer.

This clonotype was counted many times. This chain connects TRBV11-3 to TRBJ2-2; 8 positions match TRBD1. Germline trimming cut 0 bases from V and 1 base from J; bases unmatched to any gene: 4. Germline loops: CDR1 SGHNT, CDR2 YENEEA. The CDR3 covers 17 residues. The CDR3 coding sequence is TGTGCCAGCAGCTTAGATTGGGGGACAGGGAACACCGGGGAGCTGTTTTTT. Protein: CASSLDWGTGNTGELFF.

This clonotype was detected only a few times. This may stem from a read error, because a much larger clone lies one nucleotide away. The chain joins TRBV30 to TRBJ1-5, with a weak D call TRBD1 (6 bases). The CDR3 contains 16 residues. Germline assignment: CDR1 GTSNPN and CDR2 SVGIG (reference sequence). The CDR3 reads CVWSLKSGASNQPQHF. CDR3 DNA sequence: TGTGTCTGGAGCCTAAAGTCGGGGGCCAGCAATCAGCCCCAGCATTTT.

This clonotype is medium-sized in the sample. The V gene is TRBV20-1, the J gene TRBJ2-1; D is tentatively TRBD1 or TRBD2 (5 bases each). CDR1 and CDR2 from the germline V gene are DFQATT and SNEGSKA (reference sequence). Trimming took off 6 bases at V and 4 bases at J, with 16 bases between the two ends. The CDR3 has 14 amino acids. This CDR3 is CSAGTDPRYNEQFF. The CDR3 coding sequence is TGCAGTGCAGGGACGGATCCCAGGTACAATGAGCAGTTCTTC.

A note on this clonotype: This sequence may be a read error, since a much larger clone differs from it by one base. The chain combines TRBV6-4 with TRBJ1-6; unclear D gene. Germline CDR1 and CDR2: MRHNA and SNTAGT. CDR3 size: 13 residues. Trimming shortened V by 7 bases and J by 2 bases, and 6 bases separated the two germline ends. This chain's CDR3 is CASMEAYNSPLHF. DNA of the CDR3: TGTGCCAGCATGGAGGCCTATAATTCACCCCTCCACTTT.

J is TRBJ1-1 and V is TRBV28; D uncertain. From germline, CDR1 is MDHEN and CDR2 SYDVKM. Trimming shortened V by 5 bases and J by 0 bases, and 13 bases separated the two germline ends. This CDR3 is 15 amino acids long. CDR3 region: CASSPTRFVNTEAFF. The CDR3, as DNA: TGTGCCAGCAGTCCAACGAGGTTTGTGAACACTGAAGCTTTCTTT.

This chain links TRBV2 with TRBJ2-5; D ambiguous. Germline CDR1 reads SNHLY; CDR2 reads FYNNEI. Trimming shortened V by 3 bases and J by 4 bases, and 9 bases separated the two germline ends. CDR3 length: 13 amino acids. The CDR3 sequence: CASSEGLGETQYF. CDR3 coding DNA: TGTGCCAGCAGTGAGGGGTTAGGAGAGACCCAGTACTTC.

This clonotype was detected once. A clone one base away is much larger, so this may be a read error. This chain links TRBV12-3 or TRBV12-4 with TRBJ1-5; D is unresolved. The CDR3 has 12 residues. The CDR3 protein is CAGSLRDQPQHF. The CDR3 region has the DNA TGTGCCGGCAGTTTAAGAGATCAGCCCCAGCATTTT.

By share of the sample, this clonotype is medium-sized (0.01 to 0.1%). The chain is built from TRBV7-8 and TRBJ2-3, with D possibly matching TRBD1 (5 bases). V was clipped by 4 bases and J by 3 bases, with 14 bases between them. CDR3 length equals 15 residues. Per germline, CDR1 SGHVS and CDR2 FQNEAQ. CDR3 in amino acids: CASSYWTFGTDTQYF. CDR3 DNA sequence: TGTGCCAGCAGCTATTGGACATTCGGGACAGATACGCAGTATTTT. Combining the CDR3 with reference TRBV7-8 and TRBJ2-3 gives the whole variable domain GAGVSQSPRYKVAKRGQDVALRCDPISGHVSLFWYQQALGQGPEFLTYFQNEAQLDKSGLPSDRFFAERPEGSVSTLKIQRTQQEDSAVYLCASSYWTFGTDTQYFGPGTRLTVL.

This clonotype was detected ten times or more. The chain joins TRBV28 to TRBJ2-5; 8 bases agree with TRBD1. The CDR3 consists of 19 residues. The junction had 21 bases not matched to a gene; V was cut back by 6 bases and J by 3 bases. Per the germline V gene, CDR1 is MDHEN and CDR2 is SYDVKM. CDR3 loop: CASSPTPYNRDRKKETQYF. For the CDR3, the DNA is TGTGCCAGCAGCCCTACTCCATACAACCGGGACAGGAAAAAAGAGACCCAGTACTTC.

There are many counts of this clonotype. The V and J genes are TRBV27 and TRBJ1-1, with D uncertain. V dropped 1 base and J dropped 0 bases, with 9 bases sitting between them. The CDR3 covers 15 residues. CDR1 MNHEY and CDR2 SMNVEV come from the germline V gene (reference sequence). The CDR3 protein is CASSLYSTMNTEAFF. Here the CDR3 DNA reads TGTGCCAGCAGTTTATATAGCACCATGAACACTGAAGCTTTCTTT.

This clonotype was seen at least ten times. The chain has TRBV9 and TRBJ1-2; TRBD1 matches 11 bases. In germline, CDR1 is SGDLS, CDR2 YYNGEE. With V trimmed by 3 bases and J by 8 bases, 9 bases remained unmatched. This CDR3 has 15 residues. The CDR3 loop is CASSERVDRGLGYTF. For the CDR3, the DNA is TGTGCCAGCAGCGAACGAGTGGACAGGGGGCTCGGCTACACCTTC.

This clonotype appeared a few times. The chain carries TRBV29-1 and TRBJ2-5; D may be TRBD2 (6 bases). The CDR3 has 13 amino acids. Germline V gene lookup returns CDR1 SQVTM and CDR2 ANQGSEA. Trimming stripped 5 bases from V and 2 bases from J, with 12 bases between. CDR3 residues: CSVTGRGQETQYF. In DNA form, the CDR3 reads TGCAGCGTTACCGGGCGGGGACAAGAGACCCAGTACTTC. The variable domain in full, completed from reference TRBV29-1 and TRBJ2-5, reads SAVISQKPSRDICQRGTSLTIQCQVDSQVTMMFWYRQQPGQSLTLIATANQGSEATYESGFVIDKFPISRPNLTFSTLTVSNMSPEDSSIYLCSVTGRGQETQYFGPGTRLLVL.

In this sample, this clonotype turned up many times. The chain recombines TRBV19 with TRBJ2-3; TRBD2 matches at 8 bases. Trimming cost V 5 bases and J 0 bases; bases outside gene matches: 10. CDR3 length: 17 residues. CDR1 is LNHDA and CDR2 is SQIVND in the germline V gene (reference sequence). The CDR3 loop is CASSFAGGSTSTDTQYF. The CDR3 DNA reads TGTGCCAGTAGTTTCGCGGGGGGAAGTACTAGCACAGATACGCAGTATTTT.

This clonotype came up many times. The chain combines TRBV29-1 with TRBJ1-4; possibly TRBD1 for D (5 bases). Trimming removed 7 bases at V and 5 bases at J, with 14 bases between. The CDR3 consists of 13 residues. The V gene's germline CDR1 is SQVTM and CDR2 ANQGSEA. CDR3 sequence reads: CSAQRGVNEKLFF. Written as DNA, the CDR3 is TGCAGCGCGCAACGGGGGGTAAATGAAAAACTGTTTTTT.

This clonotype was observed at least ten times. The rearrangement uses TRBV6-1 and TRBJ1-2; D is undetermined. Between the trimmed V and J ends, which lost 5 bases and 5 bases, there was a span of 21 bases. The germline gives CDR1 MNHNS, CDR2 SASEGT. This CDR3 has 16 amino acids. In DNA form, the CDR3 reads TGTGCCAGCAGTTGGCAGGCCGCCCGTGATTTGTATGGCTACACCTTC. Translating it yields CASSWQAARDLYGYTF.

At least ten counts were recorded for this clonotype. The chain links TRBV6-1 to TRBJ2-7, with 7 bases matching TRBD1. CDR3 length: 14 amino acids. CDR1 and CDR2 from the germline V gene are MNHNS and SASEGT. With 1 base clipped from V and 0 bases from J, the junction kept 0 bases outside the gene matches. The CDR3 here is CASSEDRGSYEQYF. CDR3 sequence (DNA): TGTGCCAGCAGTGAAGACAGGGGCTCCTACGAGCAGTACTTC.

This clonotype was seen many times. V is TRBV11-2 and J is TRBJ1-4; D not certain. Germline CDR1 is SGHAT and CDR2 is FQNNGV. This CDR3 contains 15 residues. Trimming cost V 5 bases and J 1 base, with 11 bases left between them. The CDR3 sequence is CASSPRRETNEKLFF. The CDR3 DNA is TGTGCCAGCAGCCCTCGCCGGGAAACTAATGAAAAACTGTTTTTT.

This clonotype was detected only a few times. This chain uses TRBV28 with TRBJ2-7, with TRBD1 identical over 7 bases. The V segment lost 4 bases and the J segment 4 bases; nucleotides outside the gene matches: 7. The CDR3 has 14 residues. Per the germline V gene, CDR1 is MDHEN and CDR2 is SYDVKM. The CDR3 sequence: CASSYIHRGYEQYF. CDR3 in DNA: TGTGCCAGCAGTTACATTCACAGGGGTTACGAGCAGTACTTC.

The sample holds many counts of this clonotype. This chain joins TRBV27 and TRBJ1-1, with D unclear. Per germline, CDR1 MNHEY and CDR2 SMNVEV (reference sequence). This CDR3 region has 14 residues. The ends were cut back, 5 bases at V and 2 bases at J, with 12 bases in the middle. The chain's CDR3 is CASSRWQTNTEAFF. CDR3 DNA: TGTGCCAGCAGTCGTTGGCAGACTAACACTGAAGCTTTCTTT.

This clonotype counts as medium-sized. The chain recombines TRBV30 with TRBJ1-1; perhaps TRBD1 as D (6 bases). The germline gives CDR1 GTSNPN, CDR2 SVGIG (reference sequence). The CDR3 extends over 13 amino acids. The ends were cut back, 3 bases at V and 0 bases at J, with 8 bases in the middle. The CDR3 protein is CAWSRTVNTEAFF. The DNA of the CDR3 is TGTGCCTGGAGCCGGACAGTGAACACTGAAGCTTTCTTT.

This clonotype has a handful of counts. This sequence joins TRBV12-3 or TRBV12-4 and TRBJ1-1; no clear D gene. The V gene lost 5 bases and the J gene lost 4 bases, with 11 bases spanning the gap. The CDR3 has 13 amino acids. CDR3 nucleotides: TGTGCCAGCAGTGTCGTTATTGGCACTGAAGCTTTCTTT. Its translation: CASSVVIGTEAFF.